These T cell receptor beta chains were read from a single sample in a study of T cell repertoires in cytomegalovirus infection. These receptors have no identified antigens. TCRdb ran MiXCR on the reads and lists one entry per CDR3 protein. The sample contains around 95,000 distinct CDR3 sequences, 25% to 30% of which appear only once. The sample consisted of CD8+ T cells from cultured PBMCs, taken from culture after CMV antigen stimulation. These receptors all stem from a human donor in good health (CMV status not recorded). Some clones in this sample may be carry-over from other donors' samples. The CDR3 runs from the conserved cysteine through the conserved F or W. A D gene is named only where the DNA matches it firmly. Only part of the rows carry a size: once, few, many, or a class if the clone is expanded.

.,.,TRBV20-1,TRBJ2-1,TGCAGTGCTACCAGACCGGGGAATGAGCAGTTCTTC,CSATRPGNEQFF
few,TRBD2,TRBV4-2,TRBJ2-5,TGTGCCAGCAGCCAGGCCCTAGCGGGGGGCGGAGAGACCCAGTACTTC,CASSQALAGGGETQYF
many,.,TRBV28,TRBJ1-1,TGTGCCAGCAGTTTGCTCACTGGAATGAACACTGAAGCTTTCTTT,CASSLLTGMNTEAFF
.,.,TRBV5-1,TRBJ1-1,TGCGCCAGCAGCCCCATCGTGGGGAACACTGAAGCTTTCTTT,CASSPIVGNTEAFF
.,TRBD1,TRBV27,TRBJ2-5,TGTGCCAGCAGCCCGAGGACAGGGGGTAGAGAGACCCAGTACTTC,CASSPRTGGRETQYF
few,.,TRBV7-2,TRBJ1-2,TGTGCCAGCAGCTTATATCCGGACCCTCCTGGGTATGGCTACACCTTC,CASSLYPDPPGYGYTF
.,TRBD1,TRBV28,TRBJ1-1,TGTGCCAGCAGTTCCACGCGGACAGGGCCAGGGGAAGCTTTCTTT,CASSSTRTGPGEAFF
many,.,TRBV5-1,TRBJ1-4,TGCGCCAGCAGCCCTGGTAGGGCAGGATCCGAAAAACTGTTTTTT,CASSPGRAGSEKLFF
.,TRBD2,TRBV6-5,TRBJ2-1,TGTGCCAGCAGTTACGCTAGCGGGGACCCCGCTGAGCAGTTCTTC,CASSYASGDPAEQFF
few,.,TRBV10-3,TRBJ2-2,TGTGCCATCAGTGAACTAGTACAGGCTAACACCGGGGAGCTGTTTTTT,CAISELVQANTGELFF
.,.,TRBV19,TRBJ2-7,TGTGCCAGTAGTCCAGGTTCCGTTTGGGAGCAGTACTTC,CASSPGSVWEQYF
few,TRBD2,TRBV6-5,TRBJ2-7,TGTGCCAGCAGTCTAGCGGGGGCCCTAACCTACGAGCAGTACTTC,CASSLAGALTYEQYF
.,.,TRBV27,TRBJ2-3,TGTGCCATCAGCCCCACCGACCGGGGAGGTGCAGATACGCAGTATTTT,CAISPTDRGGADTQYF
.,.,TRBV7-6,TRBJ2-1,TGTGCCAGCAGCTCCCGAGGGGGGGGCGCCTACAATGAGCAGTTCTTC,CASSSRGGGAYNEQFF
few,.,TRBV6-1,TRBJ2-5,.,CASILENYQETQYF
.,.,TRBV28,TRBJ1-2,TGTGCCAGCAGCCAAATTTTAGCTAACTATGGCTACACCTTC,CASSQILANYGYTF
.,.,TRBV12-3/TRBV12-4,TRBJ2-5,TGTGCCAGCACCCCTGAGGCAGGCTTCTTGGAGACCCAGTACTTC,CASTPEAGFLETQYF
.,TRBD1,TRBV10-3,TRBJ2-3,TGTGCCATCATGTCTGTCCTTCGGGACAGGGGGCGTGAAGATACGCAGTATTTT,CAIMSVLRDRGREDTQYF
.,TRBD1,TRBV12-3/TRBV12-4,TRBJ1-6,TGTGCCAGCAGTTTAGAGGGACAGAATAATTCACCCCTCCACTTT,CASSLEGQNNSPLHF
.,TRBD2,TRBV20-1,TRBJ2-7,TGCAGTGCTAGTACTAGCGGGGGCTCCTCCTACGAGCAGTACTTC,CSASTSGGSSYEQYF
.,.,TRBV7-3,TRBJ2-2,TGTGCCAGCAGCTCATCTTACGGGGAGCTGTTTTTT,CASSSSYGELFF
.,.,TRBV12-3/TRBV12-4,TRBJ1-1,TGTGCCAGCAGTCAAATGGGGGATGAAGCTTTCTTT,CASSQMGDEAFF
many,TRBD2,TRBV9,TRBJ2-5,TGTGCCAGCAGCGTAGCTCGGGGGGTCCAAGAGACCCAGTACTTC,CASSVARGVQETQYF
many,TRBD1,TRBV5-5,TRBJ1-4,TGTGCCAGCAGCTTGGCCGTAGACAGGGGAAAGCGACAAGGAAAACTGTTTTTT,CASSLAVDRGKRQGKLFF
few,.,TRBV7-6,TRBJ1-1,TGTGCCAGCAGTGCAGACCTGAACACTGAAGCTTTCTTT,CASSADLNTEAFF
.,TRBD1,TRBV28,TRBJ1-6,TGTGCCAGCAGTCCTGACAGGGTCGGTAGTTCACCCCTCCACTTT,CASSPDRVGSSPLHF
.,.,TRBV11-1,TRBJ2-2,TGTGCCAGCAGCTTTGACCTGGGGGCCGGGGAGCTGTTTTTT,CASSFDLGAGELFF
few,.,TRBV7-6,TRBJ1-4,TGTGCCAGCAGTCAACATGGGGCAGGGGAGGATGAAAAACTGTTTTTT,CASSQHGAGEDEKLFF
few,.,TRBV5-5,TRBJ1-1,TGTGCCAGCAGCTTGAGCTTTCGACCCATAAACACTGAAGCTTTCTTT,CASSLSFRPINTEAFF
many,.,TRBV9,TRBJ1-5,TGTGCCAGCAGCCAAGGGGTCGGGGGTCAGCCCCAGCATTTT,CASSQGVGGQPQHF
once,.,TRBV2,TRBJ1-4,TGTGCCAGCAGCCTCGCAGGGCGCGCAACTAATGAAAAACTGTTTTTT,CASSLAGRATNEKLFF
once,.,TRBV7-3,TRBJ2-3,TGTGCCAGCAGTTTAACAGGGGATACGCAGTATTTT,CASSLTGDTQYF
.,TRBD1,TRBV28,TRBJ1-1,TGTGCCAGCAGCTGGGAGACAGGGGGAACTGAAGCTTTCTTT,CASSWETGGTEAFF
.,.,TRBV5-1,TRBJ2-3,TGCGCCAGCAGCGCGTACACAGATACGCAGTATTTT,CASSAYTDTQYF
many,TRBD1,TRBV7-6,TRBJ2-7,TGTGCCAGCAGCCCGGGGACAGGGGGCGCGTCTTACGAGCAGTACTTC,CASSPGTGGASYEQYF
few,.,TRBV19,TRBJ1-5,TGTGCCAGTAGTAACGGACACTATCAGCCCCAGCATTTT,CASSNGHYQPQHF
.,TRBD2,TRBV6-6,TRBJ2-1,TGTGCCAGCAGTTACTCGTCATTGCGGGGGAACAATGAGCAGTTCTTC,CASSYSSLRGNNEQFF
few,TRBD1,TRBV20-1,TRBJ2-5,TGCAGTGCTAGAGATTGGGACAGTCGGACCCAGTACTTC,CSARDWDSRTQYF
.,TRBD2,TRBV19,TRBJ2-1,TGTGCCAGTACAATTGAAGCGGGGGGCTCCTACAATGAGCAGTTCTTC,CASTIEAGGSYNEQFF
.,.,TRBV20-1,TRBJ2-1,TGCAGTGCTACCGGGGCCCCCGGGAATGAGCAGTTCTTC,CSATGAPGNEQFF
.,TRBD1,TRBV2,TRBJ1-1,TGTGCCAGCACCGAAGGGACAGGGGTGTTTGACACTGAAGCTTTCTTT,CASTEGTGVFDTEAFF
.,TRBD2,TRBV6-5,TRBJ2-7,TGTGCCAGCAGATTACTAGCGGGGGGTTTCTACGAGCAGTACTTC,CASRLLAGGFYEQYF
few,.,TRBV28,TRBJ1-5,TGTGCCACTGGGGGGGAAGTGTTTCAGCCCCAGCATTTT,CATGGEVFQPQHF